These T cell receptor beta chains were read from a single sample in a study of cytomegalovirus exposure and HLA in healthy donors. The assay was immunoSEQ multiplex PCR, and TCRdb's table has in-frame clones only and misses some. The sample carries tens of thousands of clones, approximately 82% recorded once. The sequenced sample consisted of PBMCs. These receptors were taken from a man aged 50-59 years in good health and CMV-seronegative. Each CDR3 is given with its conserved first and last residue. D genes are given only for firm matches. The size field is filled for only some rows; it gives once, few, many or a size class.

clone_size,d_call,j_call,v_call,cdr3_aa,cdr3_nt
once,.,TRBJ2-1,TRBV11-2,CASTSAGLTYNEQFF,TGTGCCAGCACCTCGGCAGGACTAACATACAATGAGCAGTTCTTC
.,.,TRBJ1-2,TRBV27,CASSFRTGWIYGYTF,TGTGCCAGCAGTTTCCGCACAGGTTGGATCTATGGCTACACCTTC
once,.,TRBJ1-3,TRBV9,CASSSRVGGNTIYF,TGTGCCAGCAGCTCCAGGGTAGGCGGAAACACCATATATTTT
.,TRBD2,TRBJ2-1,TRBV7-2,CASSHSGGGNEQFF,TGTGCCAGCAGCCATAGCGGGGGGGGCAATGAGCAGTTCTTC
.,TRBD1,TRBJ1-2,TRBV6-6,CASMPGQGGYNYGYTF,TGTGCCAGCATGCCGGGACAGGGGGGTTATAACTATGGCTACACCTTC
.,TRBD1,TRBJ2-7,TRBV27,CASSSRQGHEQYF,TGTGCCAGCAGTTCCCGACAGGGCCACGAGCAGTACTTC
.,TRBD1,TRBJ1-2,TRBV6-5,CASSSGTGSYGYTF,TGTGCCAGCAGTTCAGGGACAGGGTCCTATGGCTACACCTTC
.,.,TRBJ2-1,TRBV5-1,CASSVSSRSYNEQFF,TGCGCCAGCAGCGTCTCGTCCCGCTCCTACAATGAGCAGTTCTTC
.,TRBD2,TRBJ2-3,TRBV9,CASSREGGHSTDTQYF,TGTGCCAGCAGCCGGGAGGGGGGACATAGCACAGATACGCAGTATTTT
once,TRBD1,TRBJ1-1,TRBV2,CASRDRGYLNTEAFF,TGTGCCAGCCGAGACAGGGGTTATCTGAACACTGAAGCTTTCTTT
.,TRBD2,TRBJ2-4,TRBV18,CASSPRGDYRNIQYF,TGTGCCAGCTCACCGCGGGGGGACTACCGAAACATTCAGTACTTC
.,.,TRBJ2-5,TRBV15,CATSRDSETQYF,TGTGCCACCAGCAGAGATTCGGAGACCCAGTACTTC
.,TRBD1,TRBJ2-2,TRBV7-6,CASSSGTGGLTGELFF,TGTGCCAGCAGCTCGGGGACAGGGGGCTTAACCGGGGAGCTGTTTTTT
.,TRBD1,TRBJ1-4,TRBV5-1,CASSTGQVGGEKLFF,TGCGCCAGCAGCACCGGACAGGTCGGGGGAGAAAAACTGTTTTTT
.,TRBD2,TRBJ2-5,TRBV6-6,CASSPFSGGAATQYF,TGTGCCAGCAGCCCGTTCAGCGGGGGGGCGGCGACCCAGTACTTC
.,TRBD1,TRBJ1-4,TRBV4-3,CASSLGQGWAANEKLFF,TGCGCCAGCAGCCTCGGACAGGGTTGGGCAGCTAATGAAAAACTGTTTTTT
.,.,TRBJ2-5,TRBV2,CASGGGRDQETQYF,TGTGCCAGCGGAGGGGGGAGGGACCAAGAGACCCAGTACTTC
.,TRBD2,TRBJ2-5,TRBV6-1,CASSELAGGQETQYF,TGTGCCAGCAGTGAACTAGCGGGGGGCCAAGAGACCCAGTACTTC
.,.,TRBJ2-5,TRBV5-1,CASSLTGYQETQYF,TGCGCCAGCAGCTTGACGGGGTACCAAGAGACCCAGTACTTC
.,.,TRBJ2-2,TRBV7-3,CASSRGGGANTGELFF,TGTGCCAGCAGCAGAGGGGGGGGCGCAAACACCGGGGAGCTGTTTTTT
.,.,TRBJ2-7,TRBV18,CASSPGRVFNEQYF,TGTGCCAGCTCACCAGGCAGGGTGTTCAACGAGCAGTACTTC
.,.,TRBJ2-5,TRBV6-5,CASSWRSSGFLYF,TGTGCCAGCAGTTGGCGGTCATCCGGGTTCTTGTACTTC
.,TRBD2,TRBJ2-1,TRBV5-5,CASSLVGGEQFF,TGTGCCAGCAGCTTGGTCGGGGGGGAGCAGTTCTTC
.,TRBD2,TRBJ2-5,TRBV2,CANSIQSGTETQYF,TGTGCCAACAGTATCCAAAGCGGGACGGAGACCCAGTACTTC
.,TRBD2,TRBJ2-7,TRBV28,CASSSSVSGGPLREYF,TGTGCCAGCAGTTCGTCGGTTAGCGGGGGGCCGCTTCGCGAGTACTTC
.,.,TRBJ2-5,TRBV28,CASTWGAGLPSETQYF,TGTGCCAGCACCTGGGGAGCAGGACTCCCCTCAGAGACCCAGTACTTC
once,.,TRBJ1-1,TRBV28,CASRDWKDRNTEAFF,TGTGCCAGCAGAGACTGGAAGGACAGAAACACTGAAGCTTTCTTT
.,TRBD2,TRBJ2-3,TRBV6-4,CASSTSGVLGDTQYF,TGTGCCAGCAGTACGAGCGGGGTTTTGGGAGATACGCAGTATTTT
.,TRBD1,TRBJ1-5,TRBV27,CASSSQGAGNQPQHF,TGTGCCAGCAGTTCACAGGGGGCGGGTAATCAGCCCCAGCATTTT
.,TRBD1,TRBJ2-7,TRBV6-5,CASTGQVYEQYF,TGTGCCAGCACCGGACAGGTCTACGAGCAGTACTTC
.,TRBD2,TRBJ2-7,TRBV5-4,CASSLAKTSGTYEQYF,TGTGCCAGCAGCTTGGCCAAGACTAGCGGTACCTACGAGCAGTACTTC
.,.,TRBJ1-5,TRBV2,CASKYREFSNQPQHF,TGTGCCAGCAAATACAGGGAATTTAGTAATCAGCCCCAGCATTTT
.,.,TRBJ2-5,TRBV5-6,CASFRGTVQETQYF,TGTGCCAGCTTTAGGGGGACGGTCCAAGAGACCCAGTACTTC
few,.,TRBJ2-7,TRBV6-1,CASSRDREVHEQYF,TGTGCCAGCAGCCGGGATCGAGAGGTCCACGAGCAGTACTTC
.,TRBD2,TRBJ2-7,TRBV19,CASRSGSSYEQYF,TGTGCCAGTAGGAGCGGGAGCTCCTACGAGCAGTACTTC
.,.,TRBJ2-1,TRBV6-5,CASARGGAYNEQFF,TGTGCCAGCGCCCGGGGCGGGGCCTACAATGAGCAGTTCTTC
.,.,TRBJ1-2,TRBV28,CASRKGLYSYTF,TGTGCCAGCAGGAAAGGACTTTATAGCTACACCTTC
.,.,TRBJ1-1,TRBV7-2,CASSLALGGGFTEAFF,TGTGCCAGCAGCTTAGCGCTGGGGGGAGGGTTCACTGAAGCTTTCTTT
.,.,TRBJ2-7,TRBV10-3,CATYGGVAYEQYF,TGTGCCACCTACGGCGGGGTTGCCTACGAGCAGTACTTC
.,.,TRBJ1-6,TRBV27,CASSLFGGAPGRSPLHF,TGTGCCAGCAGTTTATTCGGCGGGGCCCCGGGGAGATCACCCCTCCACTTT
.,.,TRBJ2-5,TRBV10-1,CASSEYPVGGQETQYF,TGCGCCAGCAGTGAGTATCCTGTAGGGGGCCAAGAGACCCAGTACTTC
.,TRBD2,TRBJ2-3,TRBV2,CASSYRLAGGSTDTQYF,TGTGCCAGCAGCTACAGACTAGCGGGGGGGAGCACAGATACGCAGTATTTT
.,.,TRBJ1-2,TRBV21-1,CASSKGGELEGNSYGYTF,TGTGCCAGCAGCAAAGGTGGGGAGTTGGAGGGAAATTCCTATGGCTACACCTTC
.,TRBD1,TRBJ2-7,TRBV4-1,CASSQDPGQGSYEQYF,TGCGCCAGCAGCCAAGATCCGGGACAGGGTTCCTACGAGCAGTACTTC
.,.,TRBJ2-7,TRBV5-6,CASSLVAAGFSYEQYF,TGTGCCAGCAGCTTGGTTGCAGCGGGCTTCTCCTACGAGCAGTACTTC
.,TRBD1,TRBJ1-5,TRBV19,CASSVSGGGSNQPQHF,TGTGCCAGTAGTGTCTCAGGGGGAGGAAGCAATCAGCCCCAGCATTTT
few,.,TRBJ2-3,TRBV10-1,CASSDRAKSTDTQYF,TGCGCCAGCAGTGACCGAGCGAAATCGACAGATACGCAGTATTTT
.,.,TRBJ2-7,TRBV27,CASSPSGGDRPYEQYF,TGTGCCAGCAGTCCCAGCGGCGGGGACCGACCCTACGAGCAGTACTTC
once,.,TRBJ1-2,TRBV30,CAWRSVGSYGYTF,TGTGCCTGGAGGTCGGTCGGGAGCTATGGCTACACCTTC
.,.,TRBJ1-2,TRBV2,CASSARAYGYTF,TGTGCCAGCAGTGCCAGGGCCTATGGCTACACCTTC
.,.,TRBJ2-2,TRBV4-3,CASSQDLRGGELFF,TGCGCCAGCAGCCAAGATCTAAGGGGCGGGGAGCTGTTTTTT
.,TRBD1,TRBJ1-6,TRBV7-8,CASSLKQGIYNSPLHF,TGTGCCAGCAGCTTAAAACAGGGGATCTATAATTCACCCCTCCACTTT
.,TRBD2,TRBJ2-2,TRBV30,CAWRGLADTGELFF,TGTGCCTGGAGGGGACTAGCGGACACCGGGGAGCTGTTTTTT
.,.,TRBJ2-7,TRBV15,CATSSNREEQYF,TGTGCCACCAGCAGTAACAGGGAGGAGCAGTACTTC